This is a list of T cell receptor beta chains from one sample in a study of T cell responses to AZD1222 COVID-19 vaccine. Clones were sequenced by immunoSEQ multiplex PCR, and TCRdb holds only the in-frame ones, with some missing. This table has some 150,000 clones, about 90% appearing once. This specimen consisted of peripheral blood, obtained 28 days after the second AZD1222 dose. These receptors were obtained from an adult who received the AZD1222 COVID-19 vaccine. CDR3s include the opening cysteine and the closing phenylalanine or tryptophan. Each record gives: clone size, J gene, V gene, D gene, CDR3 protein, CDR3 DNA. The D gene is left open where the match is weak. Only some rows state a clone size, as once, few, many or a class for expanded clones.

NA TRBJ2-1 TRBV24-1 TRBD2 CATSVSGTSGSASHNEQFF TGTGCCACCAGTGTCTCCGGGACTAGCGGGAGCGCCTCCCACAATGAGCAGTTCTTC
NA TRBJ1-2 TRBV6-2/TRBV6-3 TRBD1 CASSIGQGTYGYTF TGTGCCAGCAGCATTGGACAGGGGACGTATGGCTACACCTTC
few TRBJ1-3 TRBV19 NA CASSTATATGNTIYF TGTGCCAGTAGTACCGCGACGGCCACTGGAAACACCATATATTTT
NA TRBJ2-2 TRBV3-1/TRBV3-2 NA CASSQEGALAGNTGELFF TGTGCCAGCAGCCAGGAGGGGGCGCTAGCGGGGAACACCGGGGAGCTGTTTTTT
NA TRBJ2-7 TRBV7-9 NA CASSLRPTGEQYF TGTGCCAGCAGCTTAAGGCCAACCGGCGAGCAGTACTTC
NA TRBJ2-2 TRBV5-1 TRBD1 CASSMGQGRYTGELFF TGCGCCAGCAGCATGGGACAGGGGCGGTACACCGGGGAGCTGTTTTTT
NA TRBJ2-1 TRBV11-2 TRBD2 CASSLTSGSSYNEQFF TGTGCCAGCAGCTTAACTAGCGGGAGCTCCTACAATGAGCAGTTCTTC
NA TRBJ1-2 TRBV9 NA CASSVVGSGYTF TGTGCCAGCAGCGTAGTGGGGAGTGGCTACACCTTC
NA TRBJ2-5 TRBV5-8 TRBD2 CASSLVVAGEERETQYF TGTGCCAGCAGCTTGGTTGTAGCGGGAGAGGAGAGGGAGACCCAGTACTTC
NA TRBJ1-2 TRBV19 TRBD1 CASSPLRGKGNYGYTF TGTGCCAGTAGTCCACTCAGGGGGAAGGGGAACTATGGCTACACCTTC
NA TRBJ1-2 TRBV27 NA CASSVVEGAYGYTF TGTGCCAGCAGTGTAGTAGAAGGGGCGTATGGCTACACCTTC
NA TRBJ1-5 TRBV10-3 TRBD1 CAISDRGPSNQPQHF TGTGCCATCAGTGACAGGGGGCCGAGCAATCAGCCCCAGCATTTT
NA TRBJ1-4 TRBV30 TRBD1 CAWTRGQGNEKLFF TGTGCCTGGACCCGAGGACAGGGGAATGAAAAACTGTTTTTT